This TCR beta chain was recovered during a study of blood T cell repertoires in COVID-19. Clones were sequenced by immunoSEQ multiplex PCR, and TCRdb holds only the in-frame ones, with some missing. Among about 200,000 clones listed, roughly 80% were seen once. Sequencing was performed on peripheral blood. The TCR originated in an elderly woman with acute or convalescent COVID-19.

CDR3 residues: CASSPAGIYNEQFF. CDR3 nucleotide sequence: TGTGCCAGCAGCCCAGCGGGGATTTACAATGAGCAGTTCTTC. The rearrangement joins TRBV9 to TRBJ2-1, with 7 nucleotides matching TRBD2. The ends lost 4 bases at V and 4 bases at J; junction bases unmatched: 5. From germline, CDR1 is SGDLS and CDR2 YYNGEE. The CDR3 is made up of 14 amino acids.